This T cell receptor (beta chain) derives from a study of Ad26.COV2.S vaccination and SARS-CoV-2 variants. Study background: By the intramuscular route, Ad26.COV2.S was given once, or twice 56 days apart.

Using immunoSEQ multiplex PCR, the repertoire was profiled, and TCRdb retains in-frame clones only, with some absent. The data hold around 300,000 clones, with 88% observed a single time. Comments on this clone: Its antigen is currently unknown.

This sample's treatment: 19 received Ad26.COV2.S at low or high dose, single or two shots; a few received placebo; per-sample allocation not given. The study sampled participants on day 63 after the first vaccine or placebo injection. What was given as vaccine was an Ad26 vector encoding Wuhan-strain SARS-CoV-2 spike. Germline CDR1 reads SGHTA; CDR2 reads FQGNSA. The CDR3 runs to 16 residues. V was shortened by 5 bases and J by 3 bases, with 17 bases between the two germline ends. Findings and caveats of the study: Similar non-spike TCR breadth was observed in recipients of vaccine and of placebo.

The V and J genes are TRBV7-2 and TRBJ2-1; no clear D gene. The sequence came from a person aged 18-65 years who received the Ad26.COV2.S COVID-19 vaccine or a placebo. The sequenced sample was peripheral blood, obtained in a trial of Ad26.COV2.S vaccine versus placebo. In DNA, the CDR3 is TGTGCCAGCAGCCCCGCGTGGTTGGCGAACTACAATGAGCAGTTCTTC. This translates into CASSPAWLANYNEQFF.